The source of this TCR beta chain is a study of blood T cell repertoires in COVID-19. Background on the study: Specimens from acute and convalescent COVID-19 originated in the United States, Italy and Spain. T cells, B-cell-depleted T cells, or PBMCs provided the cDNA or gDNA that served as material.

The CDR3 has 14 residues. V lost 2 bases to trimming and J lost 4 bases; unmatched junction nucleotides: 7. CDR1 is SQVTM and CDR2 is ANQGSEA in the germline V gene. Cohorts were based on clinical histories the participants reported. This clone was counted once. As handled by the study authors: Reference gene primer amplification gave nucleated cell count estimates. The method was immunoSEQ multiplex PCR; TCRdb's version includes in-frame clones alone and lacks a portion of them. The V and J calls and clone size are taken from that table; D and trimming were inferred from the DNA. The table records about 140,000 clones, 84% of them present only once.

This chain joins TRBV29-1 and TRBJ1-2; 7 bases match TRBD1. The source material was PBMCs or T cells enriched from blood (not recorded which). The TCR sequence derives from a woman between 50 and 59 years old with acute COVID-19. The CDR3 loop reads CSVEKPTGPYGYTF. Here the CDR3 DNA reads TGCAGCGTTGAAAAACCGACAGGGCCCTATGGCTACACCTTC.